These 5 T cell receptor beta chains came from one sample sequenced in a study of blood T cell repertoires in COVID-19. TCRdb keeps only in-frame clones here, not all; method: immunoSEQ multiplex PCR. The sample yields fewer than 25,000 clones, about 87% seen once. Source material: peripheral blood. These receptors were collected from a human donor with active COVID-19. The donor label of this sample is uncertain.

The chain has TRBV19 and TRBJ1-2; TRBD1 matches at 7 bases. The CDR3 runs to 13 residues. Unmatched junction bases numbered 7, after V lost 5 bases and J lost 7 bases. The germline V gene has CDR1 LNHDA and CDR2 SQIVND (reference sequence). The CDR3 spells CASSLGQVSGYTF. The CDR3 coding sequence is TGTGCCAGTAGTTTAGGACAGGTATCTGGCTACACCTTC.

The V call is TRBV21-1, the J call TRBJ2-1; TRBD2, the table's D call, lacks a check against the DNA. TRBV21-1 represents a pseudogene. This CDR3 comprises 18 residues. The CDR3 DNA follows: TGTGCCAGCAGCAAAGAAGGGGGACTAAGCGGGGTGTACAATGAGCAGTTCTTC. It specifies CASSKEGGLSGVYNEQFF.

The V and J genes are TRBV25-1 and TRBJ2-1, with 7 bases lining up with TRBD2. The germline CDR1 and CDR2 sequences are MGHDK and SYGVNS. This CDR3 comprises 16 residues. The J segment lost 1 base and the V segment lost 1 base, leaving 4 bases of the junction unmatched. As DNA, the CDR3 is TGTGCCAGCAGTGAATTAGCTAGCGGATCCTACAATGAGCAGTTCTTC. Protein product: CASSELASGSYNEQFF.

The chain links TRBV27 to TRBJ2-7; 10 nucleotides match TRBD1. The CDR3 is 16 residues long. The V gene's germline CDR1 is MNHEY and CDR2 SMNVEV (reference sequence). J gave up 1 base and V 0 bases, and 3 bases lay outside the gene matches. The CDR3: CASSLSGTGASYEQYF. The DNA for the CDR3 is TGTGCCAGCAGTTTATCGGGGACAGGGGCGTCCTACGAGCAGTACTTC.

The chain joins TRBV28 to TRBJ1-5; D call uncertain. Germline V lookup: CDR1 MDHEN, CDR2 SYDVKM. V was clipped by 3 bases and J by 0 bases, with 9 bases between them. The CDR3 covers 15 residues. CDR3 amino acids: CASSFSAASNQPQHF. CDR3 coding DNA: TGTGCCAGCAGTTTCAGCGCAGCTAGCAATCAGCCCCAGCATTTT.